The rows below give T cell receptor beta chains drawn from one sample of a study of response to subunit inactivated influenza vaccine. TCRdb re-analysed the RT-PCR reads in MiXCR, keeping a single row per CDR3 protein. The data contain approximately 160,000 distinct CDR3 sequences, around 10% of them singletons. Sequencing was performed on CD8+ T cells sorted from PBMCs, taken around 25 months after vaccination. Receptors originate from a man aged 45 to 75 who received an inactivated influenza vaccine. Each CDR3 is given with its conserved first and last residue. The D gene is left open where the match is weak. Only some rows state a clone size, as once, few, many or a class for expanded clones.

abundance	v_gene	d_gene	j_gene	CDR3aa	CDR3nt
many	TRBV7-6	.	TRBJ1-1	CASSLEGMTEAFF	TGTGCCAGCAGCTTAGAGGGTATGACTGAAGCTTTCTTT
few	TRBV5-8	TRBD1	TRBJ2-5	CASSPGQGSETQYF	TGTGCCAGCAGCCCTGGACAGGGGTCCGAGACCCAGTACTTC
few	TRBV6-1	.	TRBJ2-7	CASRPGPGAYEQYF	TGTGCCAGCAGACCGGGACCGGGGGCCTACGAGCAGTACTTC
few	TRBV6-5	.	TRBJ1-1	CASSYVGTNTEAFF	TGTGCCAGCAGTTACGTCGGGACGAACACTGAAGCTTTCTTT
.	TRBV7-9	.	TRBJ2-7	CASSLEGGAYEQYF	TGTGCCAGCAGCTTAGAAGGGGGGGCGTACGAGCAGTACTTC
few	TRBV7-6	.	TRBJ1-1	CASSPVFRNTEAFF	TGTGCCAGCAGCCCGGTTTTTAGGAACACTGAAGCTTTCTTT
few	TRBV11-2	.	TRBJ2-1	CASSPDMTIYNEQFF	TGTGCCAGCAGCCCAGACATGACTATTTACAATGAGCAGTTCTTC
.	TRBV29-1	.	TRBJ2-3	CSVQEFGIGSDTQYF	TGCAGCGTGCAAGAATTTGGTATAGGGTCAGATACGCAGTATTTT
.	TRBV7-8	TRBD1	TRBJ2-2	CASFGTGDIGELFF	TGTGCCAGTTTCGGGACAGGGGATATCGGGGAGCTGTTTTTT
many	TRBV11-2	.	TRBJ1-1	CASSFGHTEAFF	TGTGCCAGCAGCTTCGGGCACACTGAAGCTTTCTTT
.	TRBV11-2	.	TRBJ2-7	CASSLGRQVTYEQYF	TGTGCCAGCAGCTTGGGCCGACAGGTAACCTACGAGCAGTACTTC
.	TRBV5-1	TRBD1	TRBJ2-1	CASSLESGTGVGNEQFF	TGCGCCAGCAGCTTGGAATCTGGGACAGGGGTGGGCAATGAGCAGTTCTTC
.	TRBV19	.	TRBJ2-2	CASSIQGPTGELFF	TGTGCCAGTAGTATCCAGGGGCCCACCGGGGAGCTGTTTTTT
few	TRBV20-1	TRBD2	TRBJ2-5	CSASNGGGRETQYF	TGCAGTGCGAGCAATGGCGGGGGGAGGGAGACCCAGTACTTC
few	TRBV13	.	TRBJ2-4	CASSLKDIQYF	TGTGCCAGCAGCTTAAAGGACATTCAGTACTTC
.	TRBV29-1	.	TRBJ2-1	CSVGGATGEQFF	TGCAGCGTGGGCGGTGCTACGGGTGAGCAGTTCTTC
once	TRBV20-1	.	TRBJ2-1	CSARTTRSGINEQFF	TGCAGTGCTAGAACGACTAGGAGCGGTATTAATGAGCAGTTCTTC
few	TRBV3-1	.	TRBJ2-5	CASSQAGVVRQYF	TGTGCCAGCAGCCAAGCCGGCGTTGTGCGGCAGTACTTC
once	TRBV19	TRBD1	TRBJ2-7	CASSARDSHFYEQYF	TGTGCCAGTAGTGCCCGGGACAGTCATTTCTACGAGCAGTACTTC
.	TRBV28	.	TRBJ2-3	CASRVPSTDTQYF	TGTGCCAGCCGGGTCCCCAGCACAGATACGCAGTATTTT
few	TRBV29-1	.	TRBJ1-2	CSVGGGYTF	TGCAGCGTTGGAGGCGGCTACACCTTC
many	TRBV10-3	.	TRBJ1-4	CAISEGPGNNEKLFF	TGTGCCATCAGTGAAGGACCCGGAAATAATGAAAAACTGTTTTTT
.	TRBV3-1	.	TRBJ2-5	CASSPAWLTQETQYF	TGTGCCAGCAGCCCAGCGTGGCTGACACAAGAGACCCAGTACTTC
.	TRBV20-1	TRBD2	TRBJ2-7	CSASSGRGYEQYF	TGCAGTGCTAGTAGCGGGAGAGGCTACGAGCAGTACTTC
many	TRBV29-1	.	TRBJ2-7	CSVSGYSLYEQYF	TGCAGCGTTTCCGGGTACAGTCTTTACGAGCAGTACTTC
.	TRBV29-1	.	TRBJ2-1	CSVEDVPEQFF	TGCAGCGTTGAAGATGTACCTGAGCAGTTCTTC
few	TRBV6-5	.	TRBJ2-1	CASSYSIRAGAYNEQFF	TGTGCCAGCAGTTACTCGATTCGAGCGGGCGCCTACAATGAGCAGTTCTTC